What follows are 7 T cell receptor beta chains derived from one specimen sequenced in a study of T cell changes during pregnancy in multiple sclerosis. Produced via immunoSEQ multiplex PCR; TCRdb's table is partial and in-frame only. The sample lists 45,000 to 60,000 clones, about 90% seen once, with 1.9% in the top ten. Sequenced here: peripheral blood, sampled in the first trimester of pregnancy. Receptors were obtained from a female donor with multiple sclerosis, enrolled in a pregnancy study.

The rearrangement links TRBV5-6 to TRBJ2-7; D not resolved. Germline loops: CDR1 SGHDT, CDR2 YYEEEE. The V gene lost 8 bases and the J gene lost 3 bases, with 15 bases spanning the gap. The CDR3 consists of 13 residues. CDR3 DNA: TGTGCCAGGAGGCCGTGTTGCCTCTACGAGCAGTACTTC. This translates into CARRPCCLYEQYF.

This clone has only one observation. The V gene is TRBV7-2, the J gene TRBJ2-4, with D uncertain. Germline assignment: CDR1 SGHTA and CDR2 FQGNSA. Between the trimmed V and J ends, which lost 1 base and 5 bases, there was a span of 9 bases. The length of the CDR3 is 14 residues. The CDR3 DNA is TGTGCCAGCAGCTTAGTTAGTCTGCAAAACATTCAGTACTTC. It translates to CASSLVSLQNIQYF. Based on the CDR3 plus reference TRBV7-2 and TRBJ2-4, the full variable domain is GAGVSQSPSNKVTEKGKDVELRCDPISGHTALYWYRQSLGQGLEFLIYFQGNSAPDKSGLPSDRFSAERTGGSVSTLTIQRTQQEDSAVYLCASSLVSLQNIQYFGAGTRLSVL.

The J gene is TRBJ2-5, the V gene TRBV21-1; the table's TRBD1 call for D was not verified on the DNA. TRBV21-1 has pseudogene status. CDR3 length: 16 amino acids. CDR3 amino acids: CASSFRDRGFQETQYF. The CDR3 nucleotides are TGTGCCAGCAGCTTCCGGGACAGGGGGTTTCAAGAGACCCAGTACTTC.

V gene TRBV5-8 combines with J gene TRBJ2-3; tentatively, D is TRBD1 (6 bases). Trimming cost V 0 bases and J 0 bases, with 11 bases left between them. This CDR3 is built from 16 residues. Germline CDR1 and CDR2: SGHTS and YDEGEE. CDR3 in amino acids: CASSLAGTTSTDTQYF. DNA for the CDR3: TGTGCCAGCAGCTTGGCGGGGACAACTAGCACAGATACGCAGTATTTT. The full variable domain, its missing parts supplied by reference TRBV5-8 and TRBJ2-3, is EAGVTQSPTHLIKTRGQQATLRCSPISGHTSVYWYQQALGLGLQFLLWYDEGEERNRGNFPPRFSGRQFPNYSSELNVNALELEDSALYLCASSLAGTTSTDTQYFGPGTRLTVL.

The chain links TRBV27 to TRBJ2-7; 9 bases are a match to TRBD1. The germline V gene has CDR1 MNHEY and CDR2 SMNVEV (reference sequence). The V and J ends lost 2 bases and 3 bases, in that order; junction bases with no gene match: 8. This CDR3 region has 16 residues. This CDR3 is CASSLTPGTGSYEQYF. CDR3 DNA: TGTGCCAGCAGTTTAACCCCCGGGACAGGGAGCTACGAGCAGTACTTC.

This chain connects TRBV9 to TRBJ1-2; D might be TRBD1 (6 bases). The CDR3 sequence is 13 residues long. V shed 0 bases and J shed 5 bases, with 8 bases lying between them. Germline V gene data show CDR1 as SGDLS and CDR2 as YYNGEE. The CDR3 nucleotides are TGTGCCAGCAGCGTAGGGACAGATTATGGCTACACCTTC. It yields the protein CASSVGTDYGYTF.

J is TRBJ1-5 and V is TRBV27; 7 bases line up with TRBD1. Germline lookup yields CDR1 MNHEY and CDR2 SMNVEV (reference sequence). V lost 6 bases and J lost 3; bases outside the gene matches: 11. The CDR3 consists of 16 residues. The CDR3 DNA sequence: TGTGCCAGCAGCCCGAACAGGGGTGCAAACAATCAGCCCCAGCATTTT. It translates to CASSPNRGANNQPQHF.